The clone carrying this T cell receptor beta chain came up many times. Antigen specificity is unknown. This record comes from a study of CD8 T cells in ankylosing spondylitis. TCR beta libraries were made by quantitative 5'-RACE with molecular barcodes. MiXCR, applied by TCRdb to the 5' RACE reads, yields one record per CDR3 protein. The sample lists roughly 160,000 distinct CDR3 sequences, more than 9% occurring once. General observations from the study: Eight highly homologous variants formed a TCR beta motif that appeared characteristic of ankylosing spondylitis blood. Within matched ankylosing spondylitis synovial fluid, disease-linked clones were reportedly significantly enriched. Certain motif variants had earlier appeared in reactive arthritis synovial fluid and blood.

The germline CDR1 and CDR2 sequences are GTSNPN and SVGIG (reference sequence). The V segment lost 4 bases and the J segment 4 bases; nucleotides outside the gene matches: 10. This CDR3 region has 14 residues. The sequenced sample was blood, either unsorted or a sorted T cell fraction (not recorded which). This chain links TRBV30 with TRBJ2-7; 7 bases are shared with TRBD2. This TCR was sampled from a male donor with ankylosing spondylitis or in good health (not recorded which). CDR3 in DNA: TGTGCCTGGACCCCGTTGCGGGAGCGGTACGAGCAGTACTTC. It codes for CAWTPLRERYEQYF.